The source of this T cell receptor (beta chain) is a study of blood T cell repertoires in COVID-19. Study-wide background: Both acute and convalescent COVID-19 samples were obtained from the United States, Italy and Spain. T cells, B-cell-depleted T cells, or PBMCs supplied cDNA or gDNA.

Trimming cost V 10 bases and J 3 bases; bases outside gene matches: 12. There are 14 residues in the CDR3. Germline V CDR1 and CDR2: ENHRY, SYGVKD. Authors' analysis steps: Amplification with reference gene primers provided the estimates of nucleated cell counts. Sequenced by immunoSEQ multiplex PCR; TCRdb stores in-frame clones only, minus some. The V and J calls and the clone size are those of that table, but D and trimming were determined from the DNA. The sample contains about 98,000 clones, just under 85% of which appear only once. This receptor was taken from a middle-aged man with active or convalescent COVID-19. The chain carries TRBV10-3 and TRBJ2-7; TRBD2 aligns across 7 bases. Sequencing was performed on peripheral blood. The CDR3: CATQNPSGYYEQYF. The CDR3 DNA reads as TGTGCCACCCAAAACCCTAGCGGCTACTACGAGCAGTACTTC.